The 32 T cell receptor beta chains presented below share a single source sample, sequenced in a study of blood T cell repertoires in COVID-19. Assay: immunoSEQ multiplex PCR; the TCRdb copy retains only in-frame clones and omits some. This table has roughly 140,000 clones, about nine tenths appearing once. The sequencing sample was made of peripheral blood. These receptors all stem from a man aged 50 or older with active or convalescent COVID-19.

V and J are TRBV11-1 and TRBJ1-6, with D maybe TRBD1 (6 bases). The V end was cut by 5 bases, the J end by 5 bases, with 10 bases between. CDR3 length: 14 amino acids. Germline assignment: CDR1 SGHAT and CDR2 FQDESV (reference sequence). DNA for the CDR3: TGTGCCAGCAGCCCGACAGGCGATAATTCACCCCTCCACTTT. Protein: CASSPTGDNSPLHF.

V and J are TRBV28 and TRBJ2-4, with 9 bases lining up with TRBD1. Germline CDR1 is MDHEN and CDR2 is SYDVKM. The V gene end was trimmed by 4 bases and the J gene end by 7 bases; junction bases not matched to a gene: 8. The CDR3 runs 15 residues. The CDR3 sequence: CASSSIRDRENIQYF. The CDR3 coding sequence is TGTGCCAGCAGTTCTATCCGGGACAGGGAGAACATTCAGTACTTC.

This clone appeared a single time. The gene calls are TRBV4-2 and TRBJ2-5, with no clear D. There are 14 residues in the CDR3. Looked up from germline, CDR1 is LGHNA and CDR2 is YNFKEQ. V shed 0 bases and J shed 4 bases, with 9 bases lying between them. The CDR3 bases are TGTGCCAGCAGCCAAGAAGGCCTAGGAGAGACCCAGTACTTC. Encoded protein: CASSQEGLGETQYF.

The gene calls are TRBV18 and TRBJ1-5; 7 bases agree with TRBD1. Trimming cost V 3 bases and J 6 bases; bases outside gene matches: 11. The CDR3 spans 16 residues. CDR1 KGHSH and CDR2 LQKENI come from the germline V gene. The CDR3 DNA sequence: TGTGCCAGCTCACCGATCGAGACAGGGATTGCTCAGCCCCAGCATTTT. Translating gives CASSPIETGIAQPQHF.

The chain combines TRBV9 with TRBJ2-3; possible D gene TRBD1, 6 bases. Looked up from germline, CDR1 is SGDLS and CDR2 is YYNGEE. The V and J ends lost 4 bases and 6 bases respectively, with 18 bases between them. The CDR3 loop spans 15 amino acids. In DNA, the CDR3 is TGTGCCAGCAGCCTACAGGGATTCACGTGGGATACGCAGTATTTT. Translating gives CASSLQGFTWDTQYF.

The CDR3 coding sequence is TGTGCCAGCACTCCGGGACAGGGGCACCTCTATGGCTACACCTTC. Translation: CASTPGQGHLYGYTF. The chain recombines TRBV6-5 with TRBJ1-2; 10 bases match TRBD1. There are 15 residues in the CDR3. CDR1 is MNHEY and CDR2 is SVGAGI in the germline V gene. Trimming removed 7 bases from V and 4 bases from J; junction bases left unmatched: 9.

The V and J genes are TRBV4-1 and TRBJ1-2; D possibly corresponds to TRBD1 (5 bases). The CDR3 contains 16 residues. The germline CDR1 and CDR2 sequences are MGHRA and YSYEKL. Between the trimmed V and J ends, which lost 3 bases and 8 bases, there was a span of 22 bases. The DNA of the CDR3 is TGCGCCAGCAGCCAGGAAGCCCAGGGCCCCTATAGGGGCTACACCTTC. Its protein is CASSQEAQGPYRGYTF.

The sample holds one count of this clone. The V call is TRBV19, the J call TRBJ1-4; D gene uncertain. V was shortened by 6 bases and J by 2 bases, with 13 bases between the two germline ends. The CDR3 runs to 15 residues. The germline V gene encodes CDR1 LNHDA and CDR2 SQIVND (reference sequence). For the CDR3, the DNA is TGTGCCAGTAGCACGACGGGGTCCACTAATGAAAAACTGTTTTTT. This translates into CASSTTGSTNEKLFF.

The chain couples TRBV11-1 to TRBJ1-2; D is ambiguous. V was trimmed by 5 bases and J by 4 bases, leaving 11 bases between them. Germline CDR1 and CDR2: SGHAT and FQDESV (reference sequence). This CDR3 is 13 amino acids long. The CDR3 nucleotides read TGTGCCAGCAGCCTGGGAGGAGGCTATGGCTACACCTTC. It translates to CASSLGGGYGYTF.

The J gene is TRBJ2-7, the V gene TRBV10-1, with D possibly being TRBD2 (6 bases). The CDR3 has 13 residues. Trimming left V 6 bases short and J 2 bases short, with 11 bases between. Per germline, CDR1 WNHNN and CDR2 SYGVQD (reference sequence). The CDR3 DNA reads TGCGCCAGCAGCCGGGACTTACCCTACGAGCAGTACTTC. Amino acid sequence: CASSRDLPYEQYF.

V usage is TRBV10-2 and J usage is TRBJ2-5; 8 nucleotides match TRBD2. This CDR3 is 17 amino acids long. V lost 4 bases, J lost 1 base, and 11 bases stayed unmatched. Germline loops: CDR1 WSHSY, CDR2 SAAADI. The CDR3 region is CASSGLGAGEVQETQYF. CDR3 DNA sequence: TGCGCCAGCAGTGGCCTCGGAGCGGGAGAGGTCCAAGAGACCCAGTACTTC.

The V call is TRBV10-2, the J call TRBJ2-7, with D perhaps TRBD1 (6 bases). With 2 bases removed from V and 3 bases from J, the gap between germline ends came to 23 bases. This CDR3 contains 18 residues. Looked up from germline, CDR1 is WSHSY and CDR2 is SAAADI. Here the CDR3 DNA reads TGCGCCAGCAGTGAGGTGGGGGCCGGGACGCCGCTTAGCTACGAGCAGTACTTC. Amino acid sequence: CASSEVGAGTPLSYEQYF.

The chain recombines TRBV6-5 with TRBJ1-3, with 8 bases matching TRBD1. V lost 6 bases to trimming and J lost 2 bases; unmatched junction nucleotides: 6. CDR3 length: 15 amino acids. Germline V lookup: CDR1 MNHEY, CDR2 SVGAGI. The CDR3 loop is CASRRQGRAGNTIYF. The CDR3 coding sequence is TGTGCCAGCAGACGACAGGGGCGCGCTGGAAACACCATATATTTT.

The chain is built from TRBV5-1 and TRBJ2-1; 8 nucleotides agree with TRBD1. J was trimmed by 0 bases and V by 4 bases; bases with no gene match: 9. The CDR3 extends over 17 amino acids. From germline, CDR1 is SGHRS and CDR2 YFSETQ. The CDR3 is CASSKIRQGSSYNEQFF. As DNA, the CDR3 is TGCGCCAGCAGCAAGATCCGACAGGGGAGCTCCTACAATGAGCAGTTCTTC.

This chain links TRBV7-8 with TRBJ2-1; TRBD2 matches 10 bases. The germline V gene has CDR1 SGHVS and CDR2 FQNEAQ. V lost 5 bases, J lost 13 bases, and 5 bases stayed unmatched. There are 12 residues in the CDR3. This chain's CDR3 is CASSVLAGVQFF. The CDR3 region has the DNA TGTGCCAGCAGCGTGCTAGCGGGAGTACAGTTCTTC. The variable domain in full, completed from reference TRBV7-8 and TRBJ2-1, reads GAGVSQSPRYKVAKRGQDVALRCDPISGHVSLFWYQQALGQGPEFLTYFQNEAQLDKSGLPSDRFFAERPEGSVSTLKIQRTQQEDSAVYLCASSVLAGVQFFGPGTRLTVL.

The chain is built from TRBV12-3 or TRBV12-4 and TRBJ2-7; D is perhaps TRBD1 (5 bases). The CDR3 is 13 residues long. Trimming pared 5 bases from V and 0 bases from J, leaving 8 bases between. Here the CDR3 reads CASSIQVSYEQYF. The CDR3 DNA is TGTGCCAGCAGTATACAGGTCTCCTACGAGCAGTACTTC.

The chain has TRBV5-4 and TRBJ2-5; 9 bases agree with TRBD2. The germline V gene encodes CDR1 SGHNT and CDR2 YYREEE (reference sequence). Trimming took 5 bases from V and 1 from J; bases not matched to a gene: 6. The length of the CDR3 is 15 residues. The CDR3 region is CASRLTSGPQETQYF. The CDR3, as DNA: TGTGCCAGCAGATTGACTAGCGGACCCCAAGAGACCCAGTACTTC.

The chain has TRBV2 and TRBJ1-5; TRBD1 is a possible D gene (6 bases). Trimming removed 4 bases at V and 5 bases at J, with 12 bases between. The CDR3 length is 14 residues. Per germline, CDR1 SNHLY and CDR2 FYNNEI. For the CDR3, the DNA is TGTGCCAGCAGTGTTGAAGGGGGAGATCAGCCCCAGCATTTT. This codes for CASSVEGGDQPQHF.

The genes are TRBV27 and TRBJ1-5; D uncertain. CDR1 and CDR2 from the germline V gene are MNHEY and SMNVEV (reference sequence). Trimming removed 5 bases at V and 4 bases at J, with 12 bases between. There are 14 residues in the CDR3. The CDR3 loop reads CASSVYGVNQPQHF. CDR3 nucleotide sequence: TGTGCCAGCAGTGTATATGGAGTTAATCAGCCCCAGCATTTT.

V gene TRBV19 combines with J gene TRBJ2-2, with 7 bases lining up with TRBD1. V lost 8 bases to trimming and J lost 2 bases; unmatched junction nucleotides: 14. This CDR3 has 17 amino acids. Germline CDR1 reads LNHDA; CDR2 reads SQIVND (reference sequence). Here the CDR3 DNA reads TGTGCCAGTCGCTCAAGGGCTGGGACAGATAACACCGGGGAGCTGTTTTTT. Protein: CASRSRAGTDNTGELFF.

The CDR3, as DNA: TGTGCCAGCAGCTTAGCCGTCGGTGGCTACAATGAGCAGTTCTTC. Amino acids: CASSLAVGGYNEQFF. The chain uses TRBV7-2 and TRBJ2-1, with D unclear. V was shortened by 0 bases and J by 3 bases, with 9 bases between the two germline ends. CDR1 and CDR2 from the germline V gene are SGHTA and FQGNSA. The CDR3 sequence is 15 residues long. Variable domain in full (rest from reference TRBV7-2 and TRBJ2-1): GAGVSQSPSNKVTEKGKDVELRCDPISGHTALYWYRQSLGQGLEFLIYFQGNSAPDKSGLPSDRFSAERTGGSVSTLTIQRTQQEDSAVYLCASSLAVGGYNEQFFGPGTRLTVL.

This clone was recorded once. This rearrangement joins TRBV19 to TRBJ1-5; D gene ambiguous. The CDR3 has 15 residues. Per germline, CDR1 LNHDA and CDR2 SQIVND (reference sequence). Between the trimmed V and J ends, which lost 3 bases and 0 bases, there was a span of 9 bases. The CDR3 sequence is CASSMAINSNQPQHF. DNA for the CDR3: TGTGCCAGTAGTATGGCCATCAATAGCAATCAGCCCCAGCATTTT.

The genes are TRBV28 and TRBJ1-4, with 7 bases aligning to TRBD1. The CDR3 is made up of 15 amino acids. With V trimmed by 3 bases and J by 2 bases, 3 bases remained unmatched. CDR1 and CDR2 from the germline V gene are MDHEN and SYDVKM. This CDR3 reads CASSFPTGTNEKLFF. The CDR3 region has the DNA TGTGCCAGCAGTTTCCCGACAGGGACTAATGAAAAACTGTTTTTT.

The CDR3 loop reads CASSLGAGAGEQYF. For the CDR3, the DNA is TGTGCCAGCAGCTTAGGAGCGGGAGCAGGCGAGCAGTACTTC. The chain combines TRBV7-9 with TRBJ2-7; 8 nucleotides agree with TRBD2. Germline CDR1 SEHNR, CDR2 FQNEAQ (reference sequence). CDR3 length equals 14 residues. After removal of 1 base from V and 6 bases from J, the junction contained 5 bases not matched to a gene.

This chain uses TRBV29-1 with TRBJ2-7; TRBD2 is a possible D gene (6 bases). Between the trimmed V and J ends, which lost 7 bases and 3 bases, there was a span of 13 bases. CDR3 size: 12 residues. Germline CDR1 reads SQVTM; CDR2 reads ANQGSEA. The CDR3 region is CSAGTGGYEQYF. CDR3 nucleotide sequence: TGCAGCGCAGGGACCGGGGGCTACGAGCAGTACTTC.

The chain carries TRBV5-1 and TRBJ2-5, with D perhaps TRBD2 (6 bases). The CDR3 contains 13 residues. Germline CDR1 and CDR2: SGHRS and YFSETQ. V gave up 5 bases and J gave up 3 bases, with 11 bases separating them. For the CDR3, the DNA is TGCGCCAGCAGACTACGGAGGGAAGAGACCCAGTACTTC. This codes for CASRLRREETQYF.

V usage is TRBV15 and J usage is TRBJ2-7; tentative D call: TRBD2 (6 bases). This CDR3 region has 15 residues. V was trimmed by 1 base and J by 3 bases, leaving 13 bases between them. Germline V gene lookup returns CDR1 LNHNV and CDR2 YYDKDF (reference sequence). The CDR3 reads CATSRGTAGFYEQYF. CDR3 nucleotide sequence: TGTGCCACCAGCAGAGGAACAGCGGGCTTCTACGAGCAGTACTTC.

The rearrangement joins TRBV12-3 or TRBV12-4 to TRBJ1-5; D gene unclear. V was pared by 4 bases and J by 5 bases, with 6 bases between. The CDR3 is 12 amino acids. The CDR3 bases are TGTGCCAGCAGTTCCCCGTATCAGCCCCAGCATTTT. Residues: CASSSPYQPQHF.

This chain connects TRBV7-2 to TRBJ2-1; 11 bases are a match to TRBD2. Trimming at V came to 3 bases and at J to 5 bases, leaving 6 bases not matched to a gene. The V gene's germline CDR1 is SGHTA and CDR2 FQGNSA. The CDR3 is 16 amino acids. The CDR3 loop reads CASSFIGTSGDNEQFF. CDR3 nucleotides: TGTGCCAGCAGCTTCATCGGGACTAGCGGAGACAATGAGCAGTTCTTC.

CDR3 sequence (DNA): TGTGCCAGCAGTTTCCAGGGGGCCCGCGGGGGCTACACCTTC. Its translation is CASSFQGARGGYTF. V and J are TRBV28 and TRBJ1-2; 8 nucleotides agree with TRBD1. Unmatched junction bases numbered 8, after V lost 3 bases and J lost 8 bases. Germline V gives CDR1 MDHEN, CDR2 SYDVKM. The CDR3 runs 14 residues.

CDR3 nucleotide sequence: TGCAGCGCTTGGACAGGGGCCCACGAGCAGTACTTC. It yields the protein CSAWTGAHEQYF. J is TRBJ2-7 and V is TRBV29-1, with 9 positions matching TRBD1. In germline, CDR1 is SQVTM, CDR2 ANQGSEA. There are 12 residues in the CDR3. After removal of 7 bases from V and 5 bases from J, the junction contained 6 bases not matched to a gene.

V and J are TRBV29-1 and TRBJ1-1; perhaps TRBD1 as D (6 bases). Germline V gene data show CDR1 as SQVTM and CDR2 as ANQGSEA. The CDR3 contains 12 residues. Trimming stripped 7 bases from V and 1 base from J, with 10 bases between. This chain's CDR3 is CSALDRNTEAFF. The DNA of the CDR3 is TGCAGCGCTTTGGACAGGAACACTGAAGCTTTCTTT.